One and the same sample provided the 14 T cell receptor beta chains below, sequenced in a study of T-cell memory formation after mild COVID-19. TCRdb called the 5' RACE reads again in MiXCR, with one record for every CDR3 protein. Of 340,000 or so distinct CDR3 sequences in the sample, roughly 13% are singletons; the top ten hold around 21%. Sequencing was performed on PBMCs or a T cell subset sorted from them (not recorded which). Receptors were obtained from a man aged 18 to 29 who had mild COVID-19 (a few samples of this study predate the infection). Cell type and time point are not known.

The chain carries TRBV24-1 and TRBJ2-3; D may be TRBD2 (6 bases). Deletions cut 10 bases from V and 3 bases from J, with 22 bases between. The germline V gene encodes CDR1 KGHDR and CDR2 SFDVKD. The CDR3 sequence is 16 residues long. CDR3: CATATGSGAITDTQYF. The CDR3 DNA sequence: TGTGCCACTGCCACGGGTAGCGGCGCTATAACAGATACGCAGTATTTT.

The rearrangement joins TRBV6-5 to TRBJ2-1; TRBD2 aligns across 13 bases. The CDR3 length is 16 residues. Germline assignment: CDR1 MNHEY and CDR2 SVGAGI. Germline trimming cut 4 bases from V and 10 bases from J; bases unmatched to any gene: 10. The CDR3 DNA follows: TGTGCCAGCAGTTCTCGATGGACTAGCGGGGGAGAGGAGCAGTTCTTC. Translated: CASSSRWTSGGEEQFF.

The chain carries TRBV6-2 or TRBV6-3 and TRBJ2-3, with D tentatively TRBD2 (6 bases). The CDR3 loop spans 14 amino acids. Trimming stripped 10 bases from V and 1 base from J, with 15 bases between. CDR1 and CDR2 from the germline V gene are MNHEY and SVGEGT. Here the CDR3 DNA reads TGTGCCACCACCCGGACGGGGGGCACAGATACGCAGTATTTT. It encodes CATTRTGGTDTQYF.

The rearrangement uses TRBV6-5 and TRBJ2-2; 11 bases are shared with TRBD2. The V and J ends lost 4 bases and 7 bases, in that order; junction bases with no gene match: 8. This CDR3 has 16 amino acids. Germline V gene sequence: CDR1 MNHEY, CDR2 SVGAGI. This CDR3 reads CASSSRLAGSGGELFF. CDR3 nucleotides: TGTGCCAGCAGTTCCCGACTAGCGGGGAGCGGCGGGGAGCTGTTTTTT.

The chain uses TRBV10-3 and TRBJ1-3, with D tentatively TRBD1 (5 bases). The CDR3 runs 14 residues. Germline values: CDR1 ENHRY, CDR2 SYGVKD. V was clipped by 9 bases and J by 0 bases, with 12 bases between them. The CDR3 region has the DNA TGTGCCATGCGGGACGACAGCTCTGGAAACACCATATATTTT. The encoded protein is CAMRDDSSGNTIYF.

This chain connects TRBV5-1 to TRBJ2-7; no reliable D call. CDR3 size: 14 residues. The V gene lost 3 bases and the J gene lost 0 bases, with 10 bases spanning the gap. The V gene's germline CDR1 is SGHRS and CDR2 YFSETQ. The CDR3 region has the DNA TGCGCCAGCAGCTATACAGCGAACTCCTACGAGCAGTACTTC. This codes for CASSYTANSYEQYF.

The chain couples TRBV5-6 to TRBJ1-5; D ambiguous. V gave up 1 base and J gave up 8 bases, with 7 bases separating them. From germline, CDR1 is SGHDT and CDR2 YYEEEE. The CDR3 extends over 12 amino acids. The CDR3 region is CASSLYREPQHF. For the CDR3, the DNA is TGTGCCAGCAGCTTGTATCGTGAGCCCCAGCATTTT.

The chain has TRBV7-2 and TRBJ2-5, with D perhaps matching TRBD1 (6 bases). This CDR3 spans 14 amino acids. Trimming removed 4 bases at V and 7 bases at J, with 16 bases between. The germline V gene has CDR1 SGHTA and CDR2 FQGNSA. CDR3 DNA: TGTGCCAGCAGCTATACAGGGCTGTTGGGGACCCAGTACTTC. Protein: CASSYTGLLGTQYF.

The chain is built from TRBV20-1 and TRBJ1-5; D is possibly TRBD1 (6 bases). Germline V CDR1 and CDR2: DFQATT, SNEGSKA (reference sequence). The ends were cut back, 3 bases at V and 7 bases at J, with 19 bases in the middle. The CDR3 runs 15 residues. The CDR3 DNA reads TGCAGTGCTAGGGGGGACTACAGGGTTGGACAGCCCCAGCATTTT. This gives the protein CSARGDYRVGQPQHF.

The V gene is TRBV2, the J gene TRBJ2-7, with 8 bases lining up with TRBD1. Per germline, CDR1 SNHLY and CDR2 FYNNEI. V lost 8 bases, J lost 2 bases, and 8 bases stayed unmatched. The CDR3 contains 14 residues. The DNA of the CDR3 is TGTGCCAGCTTGTCGGGACAGGTCACCTACGAGCAGTACTTC. Translating gives CASLSGQVTYEQYF.

The genes are TRBV5-5 and TRBJ2-7, with TRBD1 matching 8 bases. The CDR3 has 14 amino acids. The germline V gene has CDR1 SGHKS and CDR2 YYEKEE (reference sequence). Trimming at V came to 4 bases and at J to 4 bases, leaving 7 bases not matched to a gene. The CDR3 loop is CASSIWTGRYEQYF. The CDR3 nucleotides read TGTGCCAGCAGCATTTGGACAGGGAGGTACGAGCAGTACTTC.

The chain recombines TRBV6-2 or TRBV6-3 with TRBJ2-1; D remains ambiguous. The CDR3 consists of 16 residues. Germline V lookup: CDR1 MNHEY, CDR2 SVGEGT. V lost 4 bases to trimming and J lost 5 bases, with 18 bases between them. The CDR3 loop reads CASSSRLPQPDNEQFF. The CDR3 DNA follows: TGTGCCAGCAGTTCCCGTCTTCCGCAGCCGGACAATGAGCAGTTCTTC.

There are a few counts of this clonotype. The chain employs TRBV29-1 and TRBJ2-1; 10 positions agree with TRBD1. With V trimmed by 2 bases and J by 4 bases, 11 bases remained unmatched. Germline lookup yields CDR1 SQVTM and CDR2 ANQGSEA. The CDR3 is made up of 17 amino acids. The CDR3 region has the DNA TGCAGCGTTGAAAATATCGGAGGACAGGGGGTTTACAATGAGCAGTTCTTC. As protein: CSVENIGGQGVYNEQFF.

The rearrangement joins TRBV7-2 to TRBJ2-1; D may be TRBD1 (6 bases). The germline V gene has CDR1 SGHTA and CDR2 FQGNSA. V lost 2 bases, J lost 7 bases, and 15 bases lay in between. The CDR3 spans 15 residues. CDR3 DNA sequence: TGTGCCAGCAGCTTATTCAGGGGTAAGGTTAATGAGCAGTTCTTC. Translated: CASSLFRGKVNEQFF.